This TCR beta chain was sequenced for a study of beta chain features in type 1 diabetes. CDR1 KGHSH and CDR2 LQKENI come from the germline V gene. The CDR3 contains 15 residues. V lost 3 bases, J lost 6 bases, and 14 bases lay in between. cDNA synthesis used the whole RNA isolate, giving expressed TCRB sequences. TCRdb keeps only in-frame clones here, not all; method: immunoSEQ multiplex PCR. The sample gives some 200,000 clones, more than 15% of which show up once; approximately 0.086% is in the top ten. On this clone: What it binds is not known.

Study-level points and caveats: Among patients with Type 1 diabetes, TCRB CDR3s were moderately but significantly shorter in every one of the four CD4+ subsets.

The TCR comes from a man aged 25 to 45 with type 1 diabetes. The chain joins TRBV18 to TRBJ1-4; D may be TRBD1 (5 bases). Sequencing was done on a sample of naive CD4+ T cells from blood. The CDR3, as DNA: TGTGCCAGCTCACCCCGAGCAGGGTTGGATGAAAAACTGTTTTTT. This codes for CASSPRAGLDEKLFF.